This T cell receptor beta chain was retrieved from a study of identical twins (dated by TCRdb to about 2016). Background on the whole study: To test whether fetal clonotypes persist, the study used deep sequencing on TCR alpha and beta repertoires from monozygotic twins, unrelated adults of various ages, and cord blood. To rule out contamination, the twin experiments were replicated at different times with different library preparation protocols.

Measured from the cysteine to the phenylalanine, the CDR3 is 15 residues long. The CDR3 DNA has 45 bases and is translated from base 1. V and J lose 1 base and 2 bases, and a span of 12 bases separates them. CDR1 LNHDA and CDR2 SQIVND are derived from the germline V gene (reference sequence). All donors were healthy Caucasians. Three pairs of female monozygotic twins, all aged about 18 to 30 years, were included in the twin cohort. Positive isolation kits from Invitrogen were used to isolate the CD4+ and CD8+ T cell populations. This clonotype was seen a handful of times. Its antigen is not yet known. Base quality data are lacking; no much larger clone is found one base away. The paper as a whole reports these results and caveats: Invariant T cells such as MAIT and iNKT could partly confound zero-insertion analyses, though diverse VJ usage argued against this for most clonotypes. Excess twin sharing in beta out-of-frame sequences was weaker because fewer shared sequences lowered the signal-to-noise ratio. Out-of-frame TCR alpha sequences shared between twins showed an excess of low generation-probability sequences compared with coincidental sharing between unrelated individuals. In monozygotic twins, recombination models systematically underestimated out-of-frame TCR alpha sharing, but the models matched the sharing seen between unrelated individuals. Abundant cord blood beta clonotypes had fewer insertions, young adult naive repertoires showed a similar but weaker trend, and memory repertoires showed no such trend. Because the same donors could not be followed over many years, the conclusions relied on cross-sectional statistical analysis.

Receptor amplification or capture employed 5' RACE. TCRdb records Illumina HiSeq 2000 as the sequencer. A universal primer binding site was added through template switching, and the final cDNA carried a unique molecular identifier so that TCR cDNA molecules could be counted accurately. First-strand cDNA for TCR alpha and beta chains was synthesized from specific primers in the conserved constant-segment region. To control for contamination, each cDNA library was double barcoded with a SMART-Mk sample barcode plus Illumina barcodes. TruSeq adapter sequences along with Illumina sample barcodes were introduced in two successive PCR steps. TCR alpha and beta cDNA libraries were sequenced on the Illumina HiSeq platform with custom primers. The authors' pipeline ran thus. MiGEC was used to process raw reads and extract unique molecular identifiers, and MiXCR was used to find CDR3 positions. For each individual, recombination models were inferred using an EM algorithm with the repgenHMM and IGoR tools. Shared clonotype analysis was performed with the tcR package in R, normalizing sharing by the product of cloneset sizes. Out-of-frame nonproductive sequences were analyzed to study raw recombination free of thymic and clonal selection effects. TCRdb took the public reads, trimmed them with fastp at Q25, ran MiXCR for clone calling and kept in-frame beta chains. Each entry is one CDR3 protein sequence, shown with its most common DNA and genes. The V and J calls come from TCRdb's annotation, not from the publication. Recorded for this sample are 450,000 or so distinct CDR3 sequences; 20% to 25% of them occurred a single time. The top ten clonotypes cover approximately 2.9% of the sample.

A further study also used this sample, focusing on T cells expressing NK-cell markers. From that second study: Under 10 donors provided sorted CD3+CD56+NKG2C+, CD3+CD56+NKG2C- and CD3+CD56-NKG2C+ T-cell subsets, whose TCR beta-chain repertoires were profiled. Seven of the eight sequenced donors were HCMV-seropositive and one was HCMV-seronegative. In several experiments an anti-gammadeltaTCR antibody was added to restrict sorting to alphabetaTCR-expressing T cells. For 5 or 6 donors, the dominant CD3+CD56+NKG2C+ clonotypes were among the top 10 CD8+ clonotypes and accounted for 1.0-7.0% of CD8+ T cells. Those dominant clonotypes were again the most abundant among CD3+CD56-NKG2C+ cells in several donors, at about 25-60.1%. It remained unclear whether the expanded NKG2C-expressing T cell clones were specific for HCMV antigens. All eight donors whose samples were sequenced were randomly selected healthy volunteers, three of them men and five women. A commercial ELISA kit detecting HCMV-specific IgG in serum was used to determine HCMV serostatus. MIGEC handled demultiplexing of the reads and grouping by UMI, while MiTCR was used to assemble and quantify clonotypes. To remove erroneous sequences, TCR cDNA sequences were retained only when supported by two or more reads. The tcR package was used for downstream repertoire analysis, and clonotypes were matched across fractions by CDR3 nucleotide sequence plus V segment. VDJmatch was used to annotate antigen specificity against VDJdb, with one amino acid substitution in CDR3 permitted.

The sequencing input was CD4+ T cells sorted from blood. This receptor was taken from a woman aged 18-29 years in good health. The chain joins TRBV19 to TRBJ2-7, with a tentative D gene TRBD2 over 5 matching bases. The nucleotide sequence is given as TGTGCCAGTAGTATAGCGAGCGGTTCCCCCTACGAGCAGTACTTC. Protein translation: CASSIASGSPYEQYF.